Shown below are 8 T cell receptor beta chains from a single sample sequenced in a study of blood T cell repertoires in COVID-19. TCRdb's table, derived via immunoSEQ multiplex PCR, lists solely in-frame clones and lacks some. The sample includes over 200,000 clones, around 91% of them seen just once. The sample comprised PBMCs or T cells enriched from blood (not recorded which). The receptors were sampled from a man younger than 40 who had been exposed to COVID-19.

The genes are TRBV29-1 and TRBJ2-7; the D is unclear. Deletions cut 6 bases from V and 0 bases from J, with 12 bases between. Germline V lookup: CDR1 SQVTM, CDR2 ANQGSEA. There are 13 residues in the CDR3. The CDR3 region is CSVSRRLSYEQYF. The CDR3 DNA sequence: TGCAGCGTATCACGCCGACTCTCCTACGAGCAGTACTTC.

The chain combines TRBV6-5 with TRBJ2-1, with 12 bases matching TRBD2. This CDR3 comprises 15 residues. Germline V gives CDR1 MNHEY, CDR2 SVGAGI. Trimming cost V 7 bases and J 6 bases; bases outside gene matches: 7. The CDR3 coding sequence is TGTGCCAGCATCGACTGGACTAGCGGGGCCAATGAGCAGTTCTTC. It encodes CASIDWTSGANEQFF.

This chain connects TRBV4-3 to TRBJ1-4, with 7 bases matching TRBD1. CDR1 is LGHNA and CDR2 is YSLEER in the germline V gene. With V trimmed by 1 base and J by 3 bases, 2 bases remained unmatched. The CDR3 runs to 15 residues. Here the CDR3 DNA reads TGCGCCAGCAGCCAAGGAGGGGGCGCTAATGAAAAACTGTTTTTT. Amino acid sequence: CASSQGGGANEKLFF.

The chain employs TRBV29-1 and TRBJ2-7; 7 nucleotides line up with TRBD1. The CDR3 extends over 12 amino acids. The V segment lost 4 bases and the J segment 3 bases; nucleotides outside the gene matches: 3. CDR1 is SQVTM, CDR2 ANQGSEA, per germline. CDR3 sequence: CSVGQGDYEQYF. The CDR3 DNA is TGCAGCGTTGGACAGGGTGACTACGAGCAGTACTTC.

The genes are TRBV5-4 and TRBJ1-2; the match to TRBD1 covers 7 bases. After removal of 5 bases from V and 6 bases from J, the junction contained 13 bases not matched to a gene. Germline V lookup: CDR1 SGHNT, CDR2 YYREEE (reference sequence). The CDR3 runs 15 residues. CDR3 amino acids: CASSRDRDGVHGYTF. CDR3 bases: TGTGCCAGCAGTCGCGACAGGGATGGAGTGCATGGCTACACCTTC.

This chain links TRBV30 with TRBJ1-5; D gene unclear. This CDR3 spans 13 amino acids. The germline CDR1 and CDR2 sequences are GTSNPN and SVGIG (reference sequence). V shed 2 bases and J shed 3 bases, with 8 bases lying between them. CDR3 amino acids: CAWSQQLNQPQHF. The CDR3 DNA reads TGTGCCTGGAGTCAACAGCTCAATCAGCCCCAGCATTTT.

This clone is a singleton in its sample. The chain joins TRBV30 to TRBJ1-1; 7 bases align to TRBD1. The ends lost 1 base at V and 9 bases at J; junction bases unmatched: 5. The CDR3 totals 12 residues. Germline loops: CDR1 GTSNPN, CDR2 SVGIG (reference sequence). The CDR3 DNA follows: TGTGCCTGGAGTGCCCAGGGGGTGAAAGCTTTCTTT. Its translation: CAWSAQGVKAFF.

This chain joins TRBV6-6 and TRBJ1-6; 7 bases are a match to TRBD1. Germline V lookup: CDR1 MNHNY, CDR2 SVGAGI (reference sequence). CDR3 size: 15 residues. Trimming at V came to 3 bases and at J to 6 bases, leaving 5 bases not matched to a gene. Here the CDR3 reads CASSYRRQGNSPLHF. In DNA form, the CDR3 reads TGTGCCAGCAGTTATCGAAGACAGGGTAATTCACCCCTCCACTTT.